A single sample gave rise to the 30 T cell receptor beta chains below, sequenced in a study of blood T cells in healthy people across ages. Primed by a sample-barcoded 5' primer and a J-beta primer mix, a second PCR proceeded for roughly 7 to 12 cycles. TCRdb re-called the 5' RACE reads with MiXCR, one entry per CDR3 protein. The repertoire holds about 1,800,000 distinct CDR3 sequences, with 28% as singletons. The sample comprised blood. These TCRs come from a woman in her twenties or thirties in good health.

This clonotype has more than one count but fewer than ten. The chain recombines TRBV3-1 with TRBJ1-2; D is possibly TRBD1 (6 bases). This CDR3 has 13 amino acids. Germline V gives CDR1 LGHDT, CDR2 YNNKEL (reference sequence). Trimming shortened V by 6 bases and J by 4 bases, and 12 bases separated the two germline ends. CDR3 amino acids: CASSHDRSYGYTF. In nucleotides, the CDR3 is TGTGCCAGCAGTCATGACAGGAGCTATGGCTACACCTTC. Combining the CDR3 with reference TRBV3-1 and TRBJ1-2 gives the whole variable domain DTAVSQTPKYLVTQMGNDKSIKCEQNLGHDTMYWYKQDSKKFLKIMFSYNNKELIINETVPNRFSPKSPDKAHLNLHINSLELGDSAVYFCASSHDRSYGYTFGSGTRLTVV.

CDR3 sequence (DNA): TGCAGCGCTTGCGGAGTAAGGAATCAGCCCCAGCATTTT. As protein: CSACGVRNQPQHF. The chain carries TRBV20-1 and TRBJ1-5; no clear D. The CDR3 is 13 amino acids. The germline V gene encodes CDR1 DFQATT and CDR2 SNEGSKA (reference sequence).

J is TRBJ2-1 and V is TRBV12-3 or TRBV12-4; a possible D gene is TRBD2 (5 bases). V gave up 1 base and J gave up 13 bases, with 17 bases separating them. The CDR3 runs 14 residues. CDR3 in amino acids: CASSLGPGEETQFF. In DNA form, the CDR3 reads TGTGCCAGCAGTTTAGGACCCGGGGAAGAGACCCAGTTCTTC.

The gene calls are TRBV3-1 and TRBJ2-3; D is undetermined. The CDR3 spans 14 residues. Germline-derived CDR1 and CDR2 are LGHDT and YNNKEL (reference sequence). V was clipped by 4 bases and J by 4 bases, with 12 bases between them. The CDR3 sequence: CASSPDGRSDTQYF. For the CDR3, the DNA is TGTGCCAGCAGCCCGGACGGTCGGTCAGATACGCAGTATTTT.

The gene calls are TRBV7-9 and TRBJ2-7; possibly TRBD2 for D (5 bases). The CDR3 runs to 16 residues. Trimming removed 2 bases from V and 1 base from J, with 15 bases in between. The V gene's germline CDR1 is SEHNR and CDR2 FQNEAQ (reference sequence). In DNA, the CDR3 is TGTGCCAGCAGCTTAAACTCCGGGGTATCGTCCTACGAGCAGTACTTC. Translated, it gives CASSLNSGVSSYEQYF.

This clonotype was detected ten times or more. CDR3 sequence: CAISNWDAGSETQYF. For the CDR3, the DNA is TGTGCCATCTCCAACTGGGACGCAGGGAGTGAGACCCAGTACTTC. The V call is TRBV10-3, the J call TRBJ2-5; D is possibly TRBD1 or TRBD2 (5 bases each). Germline V gives CDR1 ENHRY, CDR2 SYGVKD. This CDR3 has 15 residues. V gave up 8 bases and J gave up 5 bases, with 21 bases separating them.

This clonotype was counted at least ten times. The CDR3 protein is CASSELDRTTDTQYF. The CDR3 DNA sequence: TGCGCCAGCAGTGAGCTGGACAGGACCACAGATACGCAGTATTTT. V gene TRBV10-2 combines with J gene TRBJ2-3; TRBD1 matches 7 bases. There are 15 residues in the CDR3. V was pared by 2 bases and J by 2 bases, with 4 bases of the junction left unmatched. Per the germline V gene, CDR1 is WSHSY and CDR2 is SAAADI.

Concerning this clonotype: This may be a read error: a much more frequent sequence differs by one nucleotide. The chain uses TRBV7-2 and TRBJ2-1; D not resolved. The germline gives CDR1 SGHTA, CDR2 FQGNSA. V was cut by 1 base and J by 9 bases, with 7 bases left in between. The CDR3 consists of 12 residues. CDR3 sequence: CASSLDFSEQFF. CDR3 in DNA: TGTGCCAGCAGCTTAGATTTCAGTGAGCAGTTCTTC. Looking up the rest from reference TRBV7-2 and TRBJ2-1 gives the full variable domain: GAGVSQSPSNKVTEKGKDVELRCDPISGHTALYWYRQSLGQGLEFLIYFQGNSAPDKSGLPSDRFSAERTGGSVSTLTIQRTQQEDSAVYLCASSLDFSEQFFGPGTRLTVL.

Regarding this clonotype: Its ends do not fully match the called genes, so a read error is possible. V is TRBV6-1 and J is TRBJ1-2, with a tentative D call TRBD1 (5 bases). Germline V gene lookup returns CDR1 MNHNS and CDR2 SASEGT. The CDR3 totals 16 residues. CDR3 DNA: TGTGCCAGCACAGAAACCGGGACCGGGGGGAACTATGACTACACCTTC. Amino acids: CASTETGTGGNYDYTF.

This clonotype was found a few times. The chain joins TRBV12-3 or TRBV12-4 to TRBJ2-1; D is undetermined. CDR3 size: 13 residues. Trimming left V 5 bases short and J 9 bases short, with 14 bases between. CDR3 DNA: TGTGCCAGCAGTCCGTTCGAATTTGGTGAGCAGTTCTTC. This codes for CASSPFEFGEQFF.

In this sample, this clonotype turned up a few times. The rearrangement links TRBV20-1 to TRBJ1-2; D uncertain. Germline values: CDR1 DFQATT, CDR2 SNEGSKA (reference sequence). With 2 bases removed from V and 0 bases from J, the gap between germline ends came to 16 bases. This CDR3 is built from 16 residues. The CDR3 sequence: CSARSLRAQANYGYTF. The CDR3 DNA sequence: TGCAGTGCTAGATCCCTCCGGGCCCAAGCTAACTATGGCTACACCTTC.

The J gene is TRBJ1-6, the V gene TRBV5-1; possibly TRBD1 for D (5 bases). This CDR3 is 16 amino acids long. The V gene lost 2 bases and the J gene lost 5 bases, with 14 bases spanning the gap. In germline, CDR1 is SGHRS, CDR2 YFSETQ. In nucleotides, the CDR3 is TGCGCCAGCAGCTTCGAGACAGCCACCAATAATTCACCCCTCCACTTT. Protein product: CASSFETATNNSPLHF.

In nucleotides, the CDR3 is TGTGCCAGCAGCGGCTTAACAATGGTAGCGGGCGGTGAGACCCAGTACTTC. Amino acids: CASSGLTMVAGGETQYF. The rearrangement uses TRBV7-9 and TRBJ2-5, with 7 bases aligning to TRBD2. Germline loops: CDR1 SEHNR, CDR2 FQNEAQ (reference sequence). The CDR3 length is 17 residues. The ends lost 5 bases at V and 5 bases at J; junction bases unmatched: 17.

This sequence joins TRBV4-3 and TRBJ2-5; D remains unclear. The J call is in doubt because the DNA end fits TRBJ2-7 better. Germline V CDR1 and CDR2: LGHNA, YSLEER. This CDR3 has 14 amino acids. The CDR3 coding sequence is TGCGCCAGCGGCCGAGAGAAAAATTGGGACGAGCAGTACTTC. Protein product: CASGREKNWDEQYF.

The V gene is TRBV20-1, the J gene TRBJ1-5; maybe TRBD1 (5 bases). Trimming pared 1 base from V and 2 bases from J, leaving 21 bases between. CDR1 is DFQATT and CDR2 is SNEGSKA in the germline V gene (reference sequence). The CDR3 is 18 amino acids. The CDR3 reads CSARVGEFKEGGNQPQHF. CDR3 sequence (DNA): TGCAGTGCTAGAGTGGGGGAGTTCAAGGAAGGGGGCAATCAGCCCCAGCATTTT.

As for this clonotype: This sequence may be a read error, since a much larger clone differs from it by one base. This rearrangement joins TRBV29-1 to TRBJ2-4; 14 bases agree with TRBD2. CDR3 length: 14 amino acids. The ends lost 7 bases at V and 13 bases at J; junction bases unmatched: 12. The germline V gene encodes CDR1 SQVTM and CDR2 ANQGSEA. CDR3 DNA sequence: TGCAGCGCCTCCGGGACTAGCGGGAGTGGGGAGCAGTACTTC. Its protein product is CSASGTSGSGEQYF.

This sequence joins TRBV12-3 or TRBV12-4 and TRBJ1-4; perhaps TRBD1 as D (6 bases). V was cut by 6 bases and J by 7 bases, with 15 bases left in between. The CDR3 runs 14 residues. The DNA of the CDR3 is TGTGCCAGCAGCACAACAGGGACCCGTGAAAAACTGTTTTTT. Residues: CASSTTGTREKLFF.

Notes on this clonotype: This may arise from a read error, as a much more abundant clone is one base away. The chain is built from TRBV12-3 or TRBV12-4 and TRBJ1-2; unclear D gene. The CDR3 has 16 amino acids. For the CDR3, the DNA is TGTGCCGGCAGTTTAGAAACTGTAGGCAGCAACTATGGCTACACCTTC. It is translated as CAGSLETVGSNYGYTF.

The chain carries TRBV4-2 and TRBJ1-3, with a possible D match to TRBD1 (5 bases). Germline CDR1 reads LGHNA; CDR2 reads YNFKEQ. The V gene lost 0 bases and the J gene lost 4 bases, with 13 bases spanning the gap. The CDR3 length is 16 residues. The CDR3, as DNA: TGTGCCAGCAGCCAAGAGGCAGGGTTTATCGGAAACACCATATATTTT. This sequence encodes CASSQEAGFIGNTIYF.

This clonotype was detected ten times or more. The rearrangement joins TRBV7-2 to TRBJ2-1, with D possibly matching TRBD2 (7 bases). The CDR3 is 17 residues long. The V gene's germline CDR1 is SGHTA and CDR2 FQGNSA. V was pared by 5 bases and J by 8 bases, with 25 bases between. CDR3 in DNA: TGTGCCAGCAGCACCACGGGGGCGGGAGTGGTGTCCGATGAGCAGTTCTTC. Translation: CASSTTGAGVVSDEQFF.

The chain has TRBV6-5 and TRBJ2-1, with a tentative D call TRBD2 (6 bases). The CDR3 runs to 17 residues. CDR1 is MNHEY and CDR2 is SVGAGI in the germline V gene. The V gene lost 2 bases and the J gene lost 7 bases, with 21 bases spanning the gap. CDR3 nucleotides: TGTGCCAGCAGTTACCCCGCGGCCCCGGGAGTGGAGAATGAGCAGTTCTTC. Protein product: CASSYPAAPGVENEQFF.

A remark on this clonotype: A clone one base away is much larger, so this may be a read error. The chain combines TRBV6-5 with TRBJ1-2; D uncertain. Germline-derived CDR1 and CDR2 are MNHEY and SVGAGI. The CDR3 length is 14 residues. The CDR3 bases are TGTGCCAGCAGGTACTCGGGCCGACAATCTGGCTACACCTTC. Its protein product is CASRYSGRQSGYTF.

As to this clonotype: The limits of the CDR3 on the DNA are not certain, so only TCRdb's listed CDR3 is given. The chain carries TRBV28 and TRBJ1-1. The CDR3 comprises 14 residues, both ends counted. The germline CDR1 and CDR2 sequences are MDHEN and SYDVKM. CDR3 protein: CASSFASGSAWTFF.

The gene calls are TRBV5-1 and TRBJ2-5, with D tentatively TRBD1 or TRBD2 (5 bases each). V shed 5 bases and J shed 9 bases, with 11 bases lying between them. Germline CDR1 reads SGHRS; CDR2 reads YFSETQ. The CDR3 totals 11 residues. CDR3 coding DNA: TGCGCCAGCAGGCAGGGCGGGTCCCAGTACTTC. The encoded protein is CASRQGGSQYF.

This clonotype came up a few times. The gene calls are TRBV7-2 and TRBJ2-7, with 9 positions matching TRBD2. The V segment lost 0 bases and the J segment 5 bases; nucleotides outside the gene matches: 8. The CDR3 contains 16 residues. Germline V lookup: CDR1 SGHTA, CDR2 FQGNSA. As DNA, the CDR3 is TGTGCCAGCAGCTTAGCATCGGCGGGAGGGCCCCACGAGCAGTACTTC. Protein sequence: CASSLASAGGPHEQYF.

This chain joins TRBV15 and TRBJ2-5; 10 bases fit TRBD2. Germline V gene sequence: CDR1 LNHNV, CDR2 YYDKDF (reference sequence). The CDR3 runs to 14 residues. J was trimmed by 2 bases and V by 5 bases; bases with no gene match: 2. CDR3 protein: CATSVAGGQETQYF. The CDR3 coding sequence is TGTGCCACCAGCGTAGCGGGGGGACAAGAGACCCAGTACTTC.

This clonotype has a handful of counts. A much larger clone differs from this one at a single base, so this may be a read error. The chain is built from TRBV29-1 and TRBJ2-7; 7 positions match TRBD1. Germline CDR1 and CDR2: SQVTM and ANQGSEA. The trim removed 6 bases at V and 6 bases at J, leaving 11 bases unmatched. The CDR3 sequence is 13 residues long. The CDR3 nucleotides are TGCAGCGTCGCACAGGGGACCCCCTGCGAGCAGTACTTC. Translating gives CSVAQGTPCEQYF.

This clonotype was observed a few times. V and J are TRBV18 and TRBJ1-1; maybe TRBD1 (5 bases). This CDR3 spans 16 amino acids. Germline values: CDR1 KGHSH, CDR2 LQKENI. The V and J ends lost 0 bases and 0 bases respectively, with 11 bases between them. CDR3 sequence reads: CASSPPDLGVNTEAFF. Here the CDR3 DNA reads TGTGCCAGCTCACCACCGGATCTGGGGGTGAACACTGAAGCTTTCTTT.

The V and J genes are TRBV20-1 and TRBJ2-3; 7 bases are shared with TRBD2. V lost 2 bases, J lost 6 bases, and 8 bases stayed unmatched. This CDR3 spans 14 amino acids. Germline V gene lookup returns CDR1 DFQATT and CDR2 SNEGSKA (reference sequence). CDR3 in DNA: TGCAGTGCTAGACCCACTAGCGTCCCGGATACGCAGTATTTT. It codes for CSARPTSVPDTQYF.

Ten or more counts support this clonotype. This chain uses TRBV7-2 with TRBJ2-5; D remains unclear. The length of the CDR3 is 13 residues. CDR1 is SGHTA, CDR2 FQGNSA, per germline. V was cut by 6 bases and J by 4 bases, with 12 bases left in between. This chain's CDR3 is CASSRGLGETQYF. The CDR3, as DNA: TGTGCCAGCAGTCGAGGTCTAGGAGAGACCCAGTACTTC.